This T cell receptor (beta chain) comes out of a study of patients and donors after allogeneic stem cell transplantation. Between the trimmed V and J ends, which lost 1 base and 4 bases, there was a span of 5 bases. Germline CDR1 is KGHDR and CDR2 is SFDVKD. CDR3 size: 13 residues. TCRdb processed the RT-PCR reads anew with MiXCR; each CDR3 protein has one entry. The sample includes 95,000 to 120,000 distinct CDR3 sequences, 35% of them seen just once. This chain connects TRBV24-1 to TRBJ2-3; no definite D call. This TCR derives from a human donor who was either an allogeneic HSCT recipient or a stem cell or donor lymphocyte infusion donor (not recorded which). It is not recorded whose cells these are; they may come from a transplant donor. Sequences were obtained from blood, either unsorted or a sorted T cell fraction (not recorded which). As DNA, the CDR3 is TGTGCCACCAGTGATTTTCTAGCAGATACGCAGTATTTT. Translating it yields CATSDFLADTQYF.